Listed below are T cell receptor beta chains from one sample, sequenced in a study of OX40 agonist ivuxolimab in advanced cancers. Sequencing used immunoSEQ multiplex PCR; TCRdb keeps in-frame clones, though not all of them. The sample holds more than 100,000 clones; about 93% are singletons and the top ten take 0.15% to 0.17%. The specimen comprised CD4+ or CD8+ T cells sorted from blood, sampled in a trial of the OX40 agonist ivuxolimab. These receptors all come from an adult with an advanced solid tumor such as melanoma, head and neck, liver or kidney cancer. The CDR3 runs from the conserved cysteine through the conserved F or W. D genes are given only for firm matches. Clone size is given for some rows only: seen once, a few or many times, or a class if the clone is expanded.

J: TRBJ2-5; D: TRBD1; size: .; V: TRBV11-3; CDR3: CASSLGTEETQYF; DNA: TGTGCCAGCAGCTTGGGGACAGAAGAGACCCAGTACTTC
J: TRBJ2-5; D: TRBD2; size: .; V: TRBV5-6; CDR3: CASSLELAGGEETQYF; DNA: TGTGCCAGCAGCTTGGAACTAGCGGGGGGTGAAGAGACCCAGTACTTC
J: TRBJ1-2; D: TRBD1; size: .; V: TRBV5-6; CDR3: CASRQDRLYGYTF; DNA: TGTGCCAGCAGACAGGACAGGTTATATGGCTACACCTTC
J: TRBJ1-4; D: .; size: .; V: TRBV6-6; CDR3: CASSYSTLVNEKLFF; DNA: TGTGCCAGCAGTTACTCGACGCTCGTTAATGAAAAACTGTTTTTT
J: TRBJ1-4; D: TRBD1; size: .; V: TRBV7-9; CDR3: CASSPDRVATNEKLFF; DNA: TGTGCCAGCAGCCCAGACAGGGTTGCAACTAATGAAAAACTGTTTTTT
J: TRBJ1-2; D: .; size: .; V: TRBV6-5; CDR3: CASSKGQQNYGYTF; DNA: TGTGCCAGCAGTAAAGGGCAGCAGAACTATGGCTACACCTTC
J: TRBJ2-3; D: .; size: .; V: TRBV7-9; CDR3: CASSLGGPTDTQYF; DNA: TGTGCCAGCAGCTTGGGCGGTCCCACAGATACGCAGTATTTT
J: TRBJ2-3; D: TRBD2; size: .; V: TRBV6-1; CDR3: CASRGLAGPDTQYF; DNA: TGTGCCAGCAGGGGACTAGCGGGGCCAGATACGCAGTATTTT
J: TRBJ2-5; D: .; size: .; V: TRBV6-1; CDR3: CASSLGGKTQYF; DNA: TGTGCCAGCAGTCTAGGTGGGAAGACCCAGTACTTC
J: TRBJ2-2; D: .; size: few; V: TRBV5-6; CDR3: CASSPSSAAHIRELFF; DNA: TGTGCCAGCAGCCCCTCCTCCGCGGCCCATATTAGGGAGCTGTTTTTT
J: TRBJ2-1; D: .; size: .; V: TRBV9; CDR3: CASSVAEYNEQFF; DNA: TGTGCCAGCAGCGTAGCTGAGTACAATGAGCAGTTCTTC
J: TRBJ2-1; D: TRBD2; size: .; V: TRBV19; CDR3: CASSTSGRGYNEQFF; DNA: TGTGCCAGTAGCACTAGCGGGAGGGGATACAATGAGCAGTTCTTC
J: TRBJ2-1; D: .; size: .; V: TRBV6-1; CDR3: CASDRGGSLNEQFF; DNA: TGTGCCAGTGACAGGGGCGGGAGTTTGAATGAGCAGTTCTTC
J: TRBJ2-2; D: .; size: .; V: TRBV18; CDR3: CASSPHDTGELFF; DNA: TGTGCCAGCTCACCACATGACACCGGGGAGCTGTTTTTT
J: TRBJ2-3; D: TRBD2; size: once; V: TRBV6-6; CDR3: CASKGLAVSGDTQYF; DNA: TGTGCCAGCAAGGGTCTAGCGGTGTCTGGGGATACGCAGTATTTT
J: TRBJ2-1; D: TRBD2; size: .; V: TRBV15; CDR3: CATSRVGREGREQFF; DNA: TGTGCCACCAGCAGAGTGGGGCGGGAGGGCCGGGAGCAGTTCTTC
J: TRBJ2-2; D: .; size: .; V: TRBV5-1; CDR3: CASSLGRGGNTGELFF; DNA: TGCGCCAGCAGCTTGGGTAGGGGCGGGAACACCGGGGAGCTGTTTTTT
J: TRBJ2-3; D: TRBD2; size: .; V: TRBV6-1; CDR3: CASSEQLAGFITDTQYF; DNA: TGTGCCAGCAGTGAACAACTAGCGGGCTTTATCACAGATACGCAGTATTTT
J: TRBJ1-4; D: .; size: .; V: TRBV7-8; CDR3: CASSLSSTNEKLFF; DNA: TGTGCCAGCAGCTTATCATCAACTAATGAAAAACTGTTTTTT
J: TRBJ1-4; D: .; size: .; V: TRBV7-9; CDR3: CASSPQGLNEKLFF; DNA: TGTGCCAGCAGCCCTCAGGGTCTGAATGAAAAACTGTTTTTT
J: TRBJ2-3; D: .; size: .; V: TRBV21-1; CDR3: CASSREVDTQYF; DNA: TGTGCCAGCAGCAGGGAGGTGGATACGCAGTATTTT
J: TRBJ1-3; D: .; size: .; V: TRBV28; CDR3: CASSSGLANSGNTIYF; DNA: TGTGCCAGCAGTTCGGGATTGGCCAACTCTGGAAACACCATATATTTT
J: TRBJ2-5; D: .; size: .; V: TRBV19; CDR3: CASSMGPTRETQYF; DNA: TGTGCCAGTAGTATGGGCCCTACTCGAGAGACCCAGTACTTC
J: TRBJ1-1; D: .; size: .; V: TRBV19; CDR3: CASTGNIIMNTEAFF; DNA: TGTGCCAGTACCGGCAACATAATTATGAACACTGAAGCTTTCTTT
J: TRBJ2-1; D: TRBD2; size: .; V: TRBV28; CDR3: CASSLRTSGLYEQFF; DNA: TGTGCCAGCAGTTTACGAACTAGCGGGCTCTATGAGCAGTTCTTC
J: TRBJ1-6; D: .; size: .; V: TRBV14; CDR3: CASSQGDRPGEFLHF; DNA: TGTGCCAGCAGCCAAGGCGACCGGCCCGGGGAATTCCTCCACTTT
J: TRBJ2-1; D: .; size: .; V: TRBV6-1; CDR3: CASSEWGSSYNEQFF; DNA: TGTGCCAGCAGTGAATGGGGAAGCTCCTACAATGAGCAGTTCTTC
J: TRBJ1-4; D: .; size: .; V: TRBV6-5; CDR3: CASRKTTNEKLFF; DNA: TGTGCCAGCAGGAAAACAACTAATGAAAAACTGTTTTTT
J: TRBJ2-2; D: .; size: .; V: TRBV5-8; CDR3: CASSRTKGFGELFF; DNA: TGTGCCAGCAGCCGGACGAAGGGGTTCGGGGAGCTGTTTTTT
J: TRBJ2-3; D: TRBD2; size: .; V: TRBV11-2; CDR3: CASTPGGAPTDTQYF; DNA: TGTGCCAGCACCCCGGGGGGGGCCCCCACAGATACGCAGTATTTT
J: TRBJ2-7; D: .; size: .; V: TRBV27; CDR3: CASREGRAYEQYF; DNA: TGTGCCAGCAGGGAGGGCAGGGCCTACGAGCAGTACTTC
J: TRBJ1-1; D: TRBD1; size: once; V: TRBV27; CDR3: CARPRDRNTEAFF; DNA: TGTGCCAGACCCCGGGACAGGAACACTGAAGCTTTCTTT
J: TRBJ1-1; D: .; size: .; V: TRBV18; CDR3: CASSPGRFEAFF; DNA: TGTGCCAGCTCACCGGGCAGATTTGAAGCTTTCTTT
J: TRBJ1-1; D: .; size: .; V: TRBV5-6; CDR3: CASSLGHGTPNTEAFF; DNA: TGTGCCAGCAGCTTGGGTCACGGGACACCGAACACTGAAGCTTTCTTT
J: TRBJ1-2; D: TRBD1; size: .; V: TRBV4-1; CDR3: CASSPGQGYGYTF; DNA: TGCGCCAGCAGCCCGGGACAGGGTTATGGCTACACCTTC
J: TRBJ2-5; D: TRBD2; size: .; V: TRBV5-1; CDR3: CASSVGTSGGQETQYF; DNA: TGCGCCAGCAGCGTTGGGACTAGCGGGGGCCAAGAGACCCAGTACTTC
J: TRBJ2-1; D: .; size: .; V: TRBV5-6; CDR3: CASRGSRSYNEQFF; DNA: TGTGCCAGCAGGGGATCCAGGAGTTACAATGAGCAGTTCTTC
J: TRBJ1-1; D: TRBD1; size: .; V: TRBV7-9; CDR3: CASSVQGDTEAFF; DNA: TGTGCCAGCAGCGTACAGGGGGATACTGAAGCTTTCTTT
J: TRBJ1-1; D: .; size: .; V: TRBV18; CDR3: CASSLDSANTEAFF; DNA: TGTGCCAGCTCACTGGACAGCGCGAACACTGAAGCTTTCTTT
J: TRBJ1-6; D: .; size: few; V: TRBV19; CDR3: CASSIWADNSPLHF; DNA: TGTGCCAGTAGTATCTGGGCCGATAATTCACCCCTCCACTTT
J: TRBJ1-2; D: TRBD1; size: .; V: TRBV25-1; CDR3: CASRSTGGVGYTF; DNA: TGTGCCAGCAGGTCGACAGGGGGCGTTGGCTACACCTTC
J: TRBJ1-2; D: TRBD1; size: .; V: TRBV5-6; CDR3: CASRIDRGANYGYTF; DNA: TGTGCCAGCAGAATCGACAGGGGAGCTAACTATGGCTACACCTTC
J: TRBJ2-7; D: .; size: .; V: TRBV7-9; CDR3: CASSEDRSGEQYF; DNA: TGTGCCAGCAGCGAGGACAGATCAGGAGAGCAGTACTTC
J: TRBJ1-3; D: .; size: .; V: TRBV19; CDR3: CASSSPQFSGNTIYF; DNA: TGTGCCAGTAGTTCGCCACAGTTCTCTGGAAACACCATATATTTT
J: TRBJ2-1; D: TRBD2; size: .; V: TRBV4-2; CDR3: CASSQAPTSGYNEQFF; DNA: TGTGCCAGCAGCCAAGCTCCGACTAGCGGCTACAATGAGCAGTTCTTC
J: TRBJ2-1; D: .; size: .; V: TRBV18; CDR3: CASSRLGGEQFF; DNA: TGTGCCAGCTCACGACTAGGTGGTGAGCAGTTCTTC